Shown below are 13 T cell receptor beta chains from a single sample sequenced in a study of blood T cells in healthy people across ages. Primers used in a second PCR of about 7 to 12 cycles were a sample-barcoded 5' primer and a J-beta primer mix. MiXCR, run by TCRdb on the 5' RACE reads, gives a single entry per CDR3 protein. The sample comprises under 2 million distinct CDR3 sequences, roughly 32% of which are singletons, and 11% rests with the top ten. The sequenced sample was blood. These TCRs come from a woman aged 25 to 45 in good health.

The V call is TRBV7-2, the J call TRBJ2-3, with TRBD2 matching 8 bases. CDR3 length: 16 amino acids. The V gene end was trimmed by 5 bases and the J gene end by 0 bases; junction bases not matched to a gene: 7. The germline V gene encodes CDR1 SGHTA and CDR2 FQGNSA. Here the CDR3 reads CASSQASGHSTDTQYF. The CDR3 coding sequence is TGTGCCAGCAGCCAGGCTAGCGGGCATAGCACAGATACGCAGTATTTT. Full variable domain (missing parts from reference TRBV7-2 and TRBJ2-3): GAGVSQSPSNKVTEKGKDVELRCDPISGHTALYWYRQSLGQGLEFLIYFQGNSAPDKSGLPSDRFSAERTGGSVSTLTIQRTQQEDSAVYLCASSQASGHSTDTQYFGPGTRLTVL.

This clonotype came up a few times. The CDR3 region is CATSSTKSYQETQYF. CDR3 DNA sequence: TGTGCCACCAGCAGTACCAAATCGTACCAAGAGACCCAGTACTTC. This rearrangement joins TRBV15 to TRBJ2-5; D remains ambiguous. Germline V gene lookup returns CDR1 LNHNV and CDR2 YYDKDF (reference sequence). Trimming pared 3 bases from V and 0 bases from J, leaving 11 bases between. The CDR3 is 15 amino acids.

As regards this clonotype: One end of the junction does not line up with germline, which may come from a read error. The genes are TRBV6-6 and TRBJ1-1; maybe TRBD1 (5 bases). This CDR3 comprises 13 residues. CDR1 is MNHNY, CDR2 SVGAGI, per germline (reference sequence). CDR3 residues: CVSSYSGGDEAFF. Here the CDR3 DNA reads TGTGTCAGCAGTTACTCAGGAGGGGATGAAGCTTTCTTT.

V is TRBV6-6 and J is TRBJ2-7; weak D call: TRBD1 (6 bases). This CDR3 is built from 15 residues. The V gene's germline CDR1 is MNHNY and CDR2 SVGAGI (reference sequence). V was cut by 7 bases and J by 7 bases, with 23 bases left in between. The CDR3 coding sequence is TGTGCCAGCAAAGTCTCCGCAGGGGCAACTAGGGAGCAGTACTTC. Protein: CASKVSAGATREQYF.

V usage is TRBV27 and J usage is TRBJ2-5; the D gene could be TRBD1 or TRBD2 (7 bases each). The DNA matches TRBJ2-7 better at its end, which makes the J call doubtful. This CDR3 is 14 amino acids long. The germline V gene encodes CDR1 MNHEY and CDR2 SMNVEV (reference sequence). The CDR3 DNA sequence: TGTGCCAGCAGTGGGAGGGACAGATTCTACGAGCAGTACTTC. It is translated as CASSGRDRFYEQYF.

The chain uses TRBV9 and TRBJ2-5, with 9 positions matching TRBD1. The CDR3 runs to 16 residues. Germline V gene lookup returns CDR1 SGDLS and CDR2 YYNGEE. V trimming: 0 bases; J trimming: 2 bases; junction bases outside the gene matches: 5. In DNA form, the CDR3 reads TGTGCCAGCAGCGTAGGGGCCGGGACAGGGCAAGAGACCCAGTACTTC. Translating gives CASSVGAGTGQETQYF.

This chain links TRBV12-3 or TRBV12-4 with TRBJ1-1; no clear D gene. Trimming removed 0 bases from V and 4 bases from J, with 9 bases in between. The CDR3 length is 14 residues. The DNA of the CDR3 is TGTGCCAGCAGTTTAGCAGGGTTGAGCACTGAAGCTTTCTTT. Its translation is CASSLAGLSTEAFF.

The J gene is TRBJ1-1, the V gene TRBV19; D gene unclear. Germline V lookup: CDR1 LNHDA, CDR2 SQIVND (reference sequence). With 5 bases removed from V and 5 bases from J, the gap between germline ends came to 12 bases. The CDR3 has 13 residues. The CDR3 DNA reads as TGTGCCAGTAGTTTGTTGGAGTTTACTGAAGCTTTCTTT. Protein product: CASSLLEFTEAFF. Variable domain in full (rest from reference TRBV19 and TRBJ1-1): DGGITQSPKYLFRKEGQNVTLSCEQNLNHDAMYWYRQDPGQGLRLIYYSQIVNDFQKGDIAEGYSVSREKKESFPLTVTSAQKNPTAFYLCASSLLEFTEAFFGQGTRLTVV.

Comments on this clonotype: Since a much larger clone is just one base distant, this may be a read error. V is TRBV7-6 and J is TRBJ2-1; no firm D call. The assigned J gene may be wrong: the sequence end matches TRBJ2-7 better. CDR1 and CDR2 from the germline V gene are SGHVS and FNYEAQ. The CDR3 consists of 15 residues. Here the CDR3 DNA reads TGTGCCAGCAGCTTTTCCCCCTCTAGAGACAATGAGCAGTACTTC. Protein product: CASSFSPSRDNEQYF.

The chain couples TRBV5-1 to TRBJ2-1; 7 bases line up with TRBD2. Unmatched junction bases numbered 3, after V lost 0 bases and J lost 3 bases. Germline V gene lookup returns CDR1 SGHRS and CDR2 YFSETQ. CDR3 size: 15 residues. CDR3 in DNA: TGCGCCAGCAGCTTGGTTCCGGGGGGCTACAATGAGCAGTTCTTC. This sequence encodes CASSLVPGGYNEQFF.

This clonotype was seen a few times. The chain combines TRBV27 with TRBJ2-3; 8 bases match TRBD2. The V and J ends lost 10 bases and 4 bases, in that order; junction bases with no gene match: 13. The CDR3 has 15 amino acids. Per the germline V gene, CDR1 is MNHEY and CDR2 is SMNVEV (reference sequence). In DNA, the CDR3 is TGTGCCATCTCGCGGGGGGAGGGCCCGGCAGATACGCAGTATTTT. It is translated as CAISRGEGPADTQYF.

This clonotype occurred a few times. The chain recombines TRBV20-1 with TRBJ2-7; no definite D call. V was shortened by 4 bases and J by 6 bases, with 19 bases between the two germline ends. CDR3 length equals 14 residues. Germline V lookup: CDR1 DFQATT, CDR2 SNEGSKA (reference sequence). This CDR3 is CSATLGRERFEQYF. The CDR3, as DNA: TGCAGTGCTACCTTAGGAAGGGAAAGGTTCGAGCAGTACTTC.

The rearrangement links TRBV7-2 to TRBJ1-1; 7 bases are a match to TRBD1. V lost 5 bases, J lost 1 base, and 7 bases stayed unmatched. The CDR3 is 15 residues long. Looked up from germline, CDR1 is SGHTA and CDR2 is FQGNSA. In DNA, the CDR3 is TGTGCCAGCAGCGCCTGGGACAGCAAGAACACTGAAGCTTTCTTT. As protein: CASSAWDSKNTEAFF.